This is a list of T cell receptor beta chains from one sample in a study of regulatory T cells in long-lasting Graves disease. MiXCR, applied by TCRdb to the multiplex PCR reads, yields one record per CDR3 protein. The sample lists some 250,000 distinct CDR3 sequences, 15% to 20% seen once, with approximately 14% in the top ten. Another study also made use of these data, one on T cells in Graves' hyperthyroidism and ophthalmopathy.

Sample: peripheral blood mononuclear cells (PBMCs), taken at new diagnosis, from a patient treated with antithyroid drugs. All receptors come from a woman younger than 45 with Graves disease. The CDR3 runs from the conserved cysteine through the conserved F or W.

>TRBV13
CASSFEGENTEAFF
>TRBV6-5
CASSYSRQPNYGYTF
>TRBV2
CASKVASRAGELFF
>TRBV19
CASSIQGMKEKLFF
>TRBV7-2
CASSLIGIGNTIYF
>TRBV20-1
CSAWVGETQYF
>TRBV2
CASSDKPGRDGHYNEQFF
>TRBV5-1
CASSLEFAGVQFF
>TRBV7-3
CASSFAGGSQAFF
>TRBV7-3
CASSFPCGGMEQFF
>TRBV9
CASSGGVPYNEQFF
>TRBV20-1
CSARTPSGEAEAFF
>TRBV6-2/TRBV6-3
CASTYRVHETQYF
>TRBV5-4
CASRPHNSVLTGELFF
>TRBV4-1
CASSQRVGGGNTDTQYF
>TRBV28
CASSPGQAPYTF
>TRBV5-1
CASSPPLGRGTQYF
>TRBV5-1
CASNNRGGTNTGELFF
>TRBV2
CASSDAGNTEAFF
>TRBV7-2
CASSFGGPETQYF
>TRBV27
CASSPGNGYTF
>TRBV13
CASSQQGLWSEQYF
>TRBV4-2
CASSPYLAGGNTGELFF
>TRBV25-1
CASSHRDRHSPLHF
>TRBV7-9
CASSRSGQVNTEAFF
>TRBV3-1
CASSQRGGGALETQYF
>TRBV10-2
CASSGGYLPGTGELFF
>TRBV5-1
CASTLDRTTYEQYF
>TRBV5-1
CASSPRAGGTYEQYF
>TRBV29-1
CSVVDPPSTDTQYF
>TRBV3-1
CASSQDLDSHYEQYF
>TRBV7-2
CASSLRGTAREETQYF
>TRBV6-1
CASTASTDTQYF
>TRBV5-5
CASSLDLGGAETQYF
>TRBV3-1
CASSPRSAGGTDTQYF
>TRBV4-1
CASSQGGGKTNYGYTF
>TRBV7-9
CASSSRERTGGKKLFF
>TRBV5-1
CASSLSSWVLNEQFF
>TRBV2
CASSRTASPYEQYF
>TRBV7-2
CASSLGGWGDYGYTF
>TRBV7-8
CASRHTVSEAFF
>TRBV20-1
CSARVGGRSYEQYF
>TRBV6-2/TRBV6-3
CASSVGTGLPPGNTIYF
>TRBV4-1
CASSQTRGYEQYF
>TRBV28
CASSTGGEGLEDTQYF
>TRBV18
CASSPGQGTMVTQYF
>TRBV2
CASKGDLNNEQFF
>TRBV7-6
CASSLAGTGVSYEQYF
>TRBV6-1
CASSERVKAVLDTQYF
>TRBV19
CASSATGKGANQPQHF
>TRBV20-1
CSARDRRASQSPLHF
>TRBV9
CASSPGTLGATGELFF
>TRBV11-3
CASSLDRDFETQYF
>TRBV6-5
CASSYSKFQSEQYF